One T cell receptor (beta chain) is described in this entry. This table comes from immunoSEQ multiplex PCR, and its TCRdb copy is limited to in-frame clones, with some not included. This table has roughly 270,000 clones, 85% appearing once. The data are from a study of blood T cell repertoires in COVID-19. About the research overall: Samples representing acute and convalescent COVID-19 were sourced from the United States, Italy and Spain. T cells, B-cell-depleted T cells, or PBMCs provided the cDNA or gDNA that served as material.

The CDR3 is 17 amino acids. The V gene's germline CDR1 is SGDLS and CDR2 YYNGEE. V was pared by 0 bases and J by 4 bases, with 16 bases between. Before being deemed recovered, Cohort 3 donors had two negative PCRs, clearance, or symptom resolution. The origin of this receptor is a woman between 50 and 59 years old who had recovered from COVID-19. The chain carries TRBV9 and TRBJ1-4; D unclear. Material for sequencing was PBMCs or T cells enriched from blood (not recorded which). CDR3 coding DNA: TGTGCCAGCAGCGTAGGTGGGATGGGAGCCCTTAATGAAAAACTGTTTTTT. This gives the protein CASSVGGMGALNEKLFF.